This T cell receptor beta chain came from a study of T cells in Graves' hyperthyroidism and ophthalmopathy. This CDR3 has 15 amino acids. Trimming left V 4 bases short and J 1 base short, with 11 bases between. Germline CDR1 is PRHDT and CDR2 is FYEKMQ (reference sequence). Amplified TCR beta CDR3 regions came from RNA transcripts. HTBI primers were employed in a first-round RT-PCR of the TCR CDR3. TCRdb reprocessed the multiplex PCR reads with MiXCR, giving one entry per CDR3 protein. Here the sample spans around 620,000 distinct CDR3 sequences, approximately 15% being singletons. This clonotype was counted only a few times.

The sequence came from a woman aged 18-35 years with Graves' ophthalmopathy. The sample was blood. The J gene is TRBJ2-1, the V gene TRBV13; D tentatively reads TRBD1 or TRBD2 (5 bases each). The DNA for the CDR3 is TGTGCCAGCAGCTCCGGGACGGCTTCCTACAATGAGCAGTTCTTC. Translation gives CASSSGTASYNEQFF.